This TCR beta chain emerged from a study of T cells in Graves' hyperthyroidism and ophthalmopathy. Graves' hyperthyroidism was deemed stable absent ophthalmopathy progression within 18 months. Clinical symptoms, serum thyroxine and TRAb, thyroid ultrasound and orbital computed tomography were used for the diagnoses. RNA transcripts provided the source from which TCR beta CDR3 regions were amplified. A first-round RT-PCR of the TCR CDR3 used the HTBI primer set. MiXCR was run by TCRdb on the multiplex PCR reads, yielding one entry per CDR3 protein. The sample lists more than 350,000 distinct CDR3 sequences, under 15% occurring once. CDR3 length: 14 amino acids. CDR1 SNHLY and CDR2 FYNNEI come from the germline V gene. V shed 3 bases, J shed 1 base, and the junction held 3 bases outside the gene matches. The sample holds many counts of this clonotype.

The sequence came from a woman aged 25 to 39 with Graves' hyperthyroidism. The rearrangement joins TRBV2 to TRBJ2-7; 7 bases map to TRBD1. Input material: blood. CDR3 sequence: CASSDSGQSYEQYF. The CDR3 region has the DNA TGTGCCAGCAGTGACTCGGGACAGTCCTACGAGCAGTACTTC.